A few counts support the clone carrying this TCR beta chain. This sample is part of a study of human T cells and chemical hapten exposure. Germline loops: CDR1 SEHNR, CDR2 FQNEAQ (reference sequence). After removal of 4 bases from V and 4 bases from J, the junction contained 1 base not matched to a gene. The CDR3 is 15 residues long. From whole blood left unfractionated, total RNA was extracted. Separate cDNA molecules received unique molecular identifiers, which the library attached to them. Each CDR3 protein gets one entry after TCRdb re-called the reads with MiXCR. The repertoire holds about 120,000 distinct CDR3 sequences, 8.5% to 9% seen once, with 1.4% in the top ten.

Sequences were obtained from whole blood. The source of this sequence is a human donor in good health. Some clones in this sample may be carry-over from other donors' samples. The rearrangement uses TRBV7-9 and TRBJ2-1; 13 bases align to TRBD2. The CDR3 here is CASSSTSGGYNEQFF. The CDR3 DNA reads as TGTGCCAGCAGCTCGACTAGCGGGGGGTACAATGAGCAGTTCTTC.